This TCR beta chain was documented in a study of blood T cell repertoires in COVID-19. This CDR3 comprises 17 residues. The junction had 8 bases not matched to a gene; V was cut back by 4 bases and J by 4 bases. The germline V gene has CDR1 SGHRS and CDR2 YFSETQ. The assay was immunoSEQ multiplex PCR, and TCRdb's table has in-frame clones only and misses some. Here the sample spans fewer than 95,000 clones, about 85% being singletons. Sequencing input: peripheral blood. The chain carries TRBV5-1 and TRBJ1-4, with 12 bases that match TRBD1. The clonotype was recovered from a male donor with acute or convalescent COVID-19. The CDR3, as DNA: TGCGCCAGCAGCCCAGGGACAGGGGGCGGTCTTAATGAAAAACTGTTTTTT. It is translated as CASSPGTGGGLNEKLFF.